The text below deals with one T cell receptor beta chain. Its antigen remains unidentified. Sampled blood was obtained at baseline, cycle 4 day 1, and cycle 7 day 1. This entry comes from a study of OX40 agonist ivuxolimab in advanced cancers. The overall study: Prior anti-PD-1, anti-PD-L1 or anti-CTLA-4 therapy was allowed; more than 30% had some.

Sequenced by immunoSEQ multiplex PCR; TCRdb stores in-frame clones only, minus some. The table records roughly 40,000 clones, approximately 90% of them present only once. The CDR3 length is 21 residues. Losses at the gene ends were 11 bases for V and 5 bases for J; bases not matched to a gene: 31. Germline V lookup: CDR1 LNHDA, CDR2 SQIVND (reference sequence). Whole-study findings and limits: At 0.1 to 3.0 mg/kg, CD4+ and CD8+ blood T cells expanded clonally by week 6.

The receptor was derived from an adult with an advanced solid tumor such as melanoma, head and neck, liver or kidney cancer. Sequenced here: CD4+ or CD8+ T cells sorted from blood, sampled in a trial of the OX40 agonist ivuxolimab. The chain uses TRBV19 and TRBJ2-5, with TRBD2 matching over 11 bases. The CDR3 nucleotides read TGTGCCCGTACCTTGGGCGAGGGACACGGGCTAGCGGGAGGCCCACGGGAGACCCAGTACTTC. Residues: CARTLGEGHGLAGGPRETQYF.